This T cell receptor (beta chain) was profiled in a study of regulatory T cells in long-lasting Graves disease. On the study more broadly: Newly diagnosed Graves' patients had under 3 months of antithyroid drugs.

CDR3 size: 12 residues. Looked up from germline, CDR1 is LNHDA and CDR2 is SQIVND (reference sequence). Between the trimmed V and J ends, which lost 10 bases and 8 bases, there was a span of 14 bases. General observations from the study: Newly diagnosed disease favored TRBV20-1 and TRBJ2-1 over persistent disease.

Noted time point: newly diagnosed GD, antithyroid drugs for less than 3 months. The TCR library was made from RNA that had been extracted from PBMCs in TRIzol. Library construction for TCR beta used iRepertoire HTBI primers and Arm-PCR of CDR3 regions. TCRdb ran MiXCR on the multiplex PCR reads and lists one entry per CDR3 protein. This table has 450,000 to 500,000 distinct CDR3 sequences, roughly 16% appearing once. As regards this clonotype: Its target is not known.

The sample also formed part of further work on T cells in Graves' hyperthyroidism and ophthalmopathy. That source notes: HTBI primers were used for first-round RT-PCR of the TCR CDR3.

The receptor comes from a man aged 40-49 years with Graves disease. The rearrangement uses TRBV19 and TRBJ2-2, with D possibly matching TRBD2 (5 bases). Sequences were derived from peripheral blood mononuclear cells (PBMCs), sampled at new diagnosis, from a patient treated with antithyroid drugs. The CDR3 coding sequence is TGTGCCACCGGACTGCGAACTGGGGAGCTGTTTTTT. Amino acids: CATGLRTGELFF.